Below are 7 T cell receptor beta chains sequenced from a single sample in a study of blood T cell repertoires in COVID-19. Some clones are missing from TCRdb's copy, which holds only in-frame ones; the method was immunoSEQ multiplex PCR. Of 160,000 or so clones listed, roughly 90% were seen once; the top ten hold 1.2%. Sequenced: PBMCs or T cells enriched from blood (not recorded which). The receptor source for this set is a human donor with acute COVID-19. The donor label of this sample is uncertain.

This chain joins TRBV6-1 and TRBJ1-1, with D unresolved. V was trimmed by 3 bases and J by 2 bases, leaving 7 bases between them. This CDR3 is built from 13 residues. The germline V gene has CDR1 MNHNS and CDR2 SASEGT. The CDR3 sequence: CASSDFHNTEAFF. As DNA, the CDR3 is TGTGCCAGCAGTGATTTCCATAACACTGAAGCTTTCTTT.

This chain uses TRBV6-5 with TRBJ2-3, with TRBD2 matching over 7 bases. CDR1 is MNHEY, CDR2 SVGAGI, per germline. The V gene end was trimmed by 5 bases and the J gene end by 8 bases; junction bases not matched to a gene: 10. The CDR3 runs to 14 residues. The CDR3 sequence: CASSRSGERGTQYF. DNA for the CDR3: TGTGCCAGCAGTCGGAGCGGGGAACGAGGTACGCAGTATTTT.

The rearrangement uses TRBV9 and TRBJ2-7; 8 positions agree with TRBD2. The CDR3 loop spans 16 amino acids. V trimming: 3 bases; J trimming: 5 bases; junction bases outside the gene matches: 13. From germline, CDR1 is SGDLS and CDR2 YYNGEE. CDR3 DNA: TGTGCCAGCAGCGAAAAATCCTCCGGGGGGGCCAACGAGCAGTACTTC. Protein sequence: CASSEKSSGGANEQYF.

The V call is TRBV11-3, the J call TRBJ2-7; TRBD1 might be the D (6 bases). This CDR3 comprises 12 residues. V was pared by 4 bases and J by 3 bases, with 7 bases between. Per the germline V gene, CDR1 is SGHNT and CDR2 is YENEEA. The CDR3 loop is CASSSGDYEQYF. The CDR3 bases are TGTGCCAGCAGCTCAGGGGACTACGAGCAGTACTTC.

V usage is TRBV28 and J usage is TRBJ2-3; possible D gene TRBD1, 5 bases. The germline gives CDR1 MDHEN, CDR2 SYDVKM. With 5 bases removed from V and 2 bases from J, the gap between germline ends came to 14 bases. This CDR3 contains 15 residues. This CDR3 is CASSVREFNTDTQYF. CDR3 bases: TGTGCCAGCAGTGTCAGGGAATTCAACACAGATACGCAGTATTTT.

The chain couples TRBV6-2 or TRBV6-3 to TRBJ1-5, with TRBD1 identical over 7 bases. The V gene end was trimmed by 2 bases and the J gene end by 3 bases; junction bases not matched to a gene: 10. Germline CDR1 and CDR2: MNHEY and SVGEGT. This CDR3 region has 17 residues. CDR3 loop: CASSYTLEGANNQPQHF. In DNA form, the CDR3 reads TGTGCCAGCAGTTACACACTCGAGGGGGCGAACAATCAGCCCCAGCATTTT.

In this sample, this clone turned up once. V is TRBV29-1 and J is TRBJ1-2; D is unclear. Germline V gene sequence: CDR1 SQVTM, CDR2 ANQGSEA. Trimming removed 7 bases from V and 7 bases from J, with 19 bases in between. The CDR3 totals 13 residues. The CDR3 coding sequence is TGCAGCGCCCTAAGGGAGGTCGGCCCTGGCTACACCTTC. Its protein product is CSALREVGPGYTF.